The subject of this entry is one T cell receptor (beta chain). Its antigen has not been determined. The record has no base qualities; no much larger clone is one base away. The junction carries 11 bases between V and J, which are trimmed by 3 bases and 0 bases respectively. The CDR3 runs 15 amino acids, cysteine and phenylalanine included. Of all the DNA, just the CDR3 is kept, 45 bases in frame from base 1. The germline V gene (reference sequence) gives CDR1 as DFQATT and CDR2 as SNEGSKA. The source of the sample is a study of brain T cells in children with intractable seizures (dated by TCRdb to the early 2020s). Regarding the complete study: Resected brain tissue from 53 pediatric epilepsy surgery cases was initially screened for immune gene transcripts with a NanoString immunology panel. Among the roughly 12 selected surgery cases, pre-surgery blood was additionally sequenced for eight, leaving four cases with brain tissue only. The full study reports these points: Because pre- and post-surgery blood were sequenced to different depths, clones absent from the pre-surgery sample may reflect undersampling. Viral specificity was inferred solely from CDR3 sequence similarity, and the HCMV serostatus of the patients was not known.

Reading the label with the study, this specimen's time point is: blood from clinic visit 5 months post-surgery; TSC patient then seizure free. The surgery cases showing the highest brain T cell transcript signatures were chosen for TCR beta chain sequencing of brain tissue and, when available, of blood. Prior to surgery, the patients had been treated with at least one anti-epileptic drug. The TCR-sequenced patients were children whose drug-resistant epilepsy was caused by tuberous sclerosis complex, focal cortical dysplasia, Rasmussen encephalitis or hemimegalencephaly. Bulk genomic DNA was extracted from unsorted brain tissue and whole blood with the Monarch genomic DNA purification kit. The immunoSEQ assay was used to generate TCR beta chain sequences from genomic DNA. As for how the authors treated the data: Any CDR3 sequence that did not begin with the conserved framework cysteine at position 104 was removed by hand. To get clonality, the normalized Shannon's Diversity Index was subtracted from one, giving values from 0 (maximal diversity) to 1 (oligoclonal). Chi-squared comparison-of-proportions tests assessed whether the same CDR3 differed in frequency between samples, such as brain versus blood. Public clonotypes were found through immuneACCESS searches, while the VDJdb browser was used to judge similarity to known antiviral clonotypes. This immuneACCESS table, as held by TCRdb, lists in-frame sequences with V and J called but not all clones. Of the missing ones, under half trace to an unresolved V gene in checked studies; the others have no known cause. V and J calls and clone size follow that table, whereas D and trimming were derived from the DNA. The sample includes about 350,000 clones, with over 85% observed a single time. The top ten constitute 5.7% of the sample.

The material was peripheral blood, obtained roughly 5 months after surgery. The TCR was taken from a boy in the first two years of life with tuberous sclerosis and intractable seizures. The V and J segments used are TRBV20-1 and TRBJ1-4, with no D gene named confidently. The CDR3 reads CSASLGWATNEKLFF. The DNA sequence is TGCAGTGCTAGTCTGGGGTGGGCAACTAATGAAAAACTGTTTTTT.